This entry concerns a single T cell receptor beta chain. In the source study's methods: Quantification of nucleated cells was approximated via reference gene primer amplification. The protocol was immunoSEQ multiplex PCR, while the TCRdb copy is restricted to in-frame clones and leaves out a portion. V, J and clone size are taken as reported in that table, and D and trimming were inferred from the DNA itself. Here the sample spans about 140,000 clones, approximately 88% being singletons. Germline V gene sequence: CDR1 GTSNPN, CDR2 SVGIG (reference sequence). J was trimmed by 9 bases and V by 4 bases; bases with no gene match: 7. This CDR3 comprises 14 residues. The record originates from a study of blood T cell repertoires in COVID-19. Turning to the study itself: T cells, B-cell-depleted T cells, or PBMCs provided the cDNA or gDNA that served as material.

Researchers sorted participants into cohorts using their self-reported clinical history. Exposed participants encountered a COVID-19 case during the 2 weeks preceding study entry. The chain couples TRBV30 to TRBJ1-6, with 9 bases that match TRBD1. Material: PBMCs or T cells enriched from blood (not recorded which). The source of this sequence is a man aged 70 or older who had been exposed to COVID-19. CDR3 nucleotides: TGTGCCTGGACTATAACAGGGGGCGTTTCACCCCTCCACTTT. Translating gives CAWTITGGVSPLHF.